This TCR beta chain was sequenced during a study of shared clonotypes between healthy human individuals. Broader study findings: Of the naive CD4 clonotypes, roughly 5.5% were shared across several donors.

Measured with immunoSEQ multiplex PCR; TCRdb has only the in-frame clones, and not every one. In the table there are a few million clones, roughly nine tenths of which are singletons. This CDR3 is built from 11 residues. CDR1 is SGHKS and CDR2 is YYEKEE in the germline V gene (reference sequence). Trimming pared 2 bases from V and 5 bases from J, leaving 4 bases between. With respect to this clone: What it recognizes is unknown.

The chain joins TRBV5-5 to TRBJ2-5; D gene unclear. The sample was naive CD4+ T cells sorted from blood. Subset denoted: CD45RA+ positively selected. The receptor was derived from a man aged 18 to 35 in good health. In DNA, the CDR3 is TGTGCCAGCAGCTTTGCTGAGACCCAGTACTTC. Amino acids: CASSFAETQYF. Using reference TRBV5-5 and TRBJ2-5 for the parts outside the CDR3, the full variable domain is DAGVTQSPTHLIKTRGQQVTLRCSPISGHKSVSWYQQVLGQGPQFIFQYYEKEERGRGNFPDRFSARQFPNYSSELNVNALLLGDSALYLCASSFAETQYFGPGTRLLVL.